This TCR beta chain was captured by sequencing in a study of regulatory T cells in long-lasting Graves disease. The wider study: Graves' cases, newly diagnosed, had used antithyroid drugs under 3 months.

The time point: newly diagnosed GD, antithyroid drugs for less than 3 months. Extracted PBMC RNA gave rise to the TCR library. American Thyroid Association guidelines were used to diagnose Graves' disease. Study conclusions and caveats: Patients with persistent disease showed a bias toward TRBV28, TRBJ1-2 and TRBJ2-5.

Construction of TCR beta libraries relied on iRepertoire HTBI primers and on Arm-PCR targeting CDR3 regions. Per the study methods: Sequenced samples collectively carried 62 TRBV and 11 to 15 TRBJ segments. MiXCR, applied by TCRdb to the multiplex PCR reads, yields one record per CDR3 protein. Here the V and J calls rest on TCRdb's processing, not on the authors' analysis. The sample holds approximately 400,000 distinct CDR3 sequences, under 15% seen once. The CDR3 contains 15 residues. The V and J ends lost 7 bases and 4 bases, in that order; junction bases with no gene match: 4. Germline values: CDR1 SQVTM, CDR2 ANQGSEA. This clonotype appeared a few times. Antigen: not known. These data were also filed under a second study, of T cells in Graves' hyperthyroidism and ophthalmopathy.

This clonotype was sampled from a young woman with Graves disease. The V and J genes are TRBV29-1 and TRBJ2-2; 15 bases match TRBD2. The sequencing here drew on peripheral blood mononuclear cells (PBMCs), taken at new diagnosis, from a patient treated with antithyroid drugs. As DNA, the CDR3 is TGCAGCGCGAGGACTAGCGGGAGGGGCACCGGGGAGCTGTTTTTT. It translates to CSARTSGRGTGELFF.